This T cell receptor beta chain came from a study of cytomegalovirus exposure and HLA in healthy donors. It was healthy bone marrow donors who served as donors. PCR employed 60 Vbeta and 13 Jbeta primers. The protocol was immunoSEQ multiplex PCR, while the TCRdb copy is restricted to in-frame clones and leaves out a portion. The data contain 40,000 to 55,000 clones, over 60% of them seen just once; the ten biggest clones take up about 3%. With respect to this clone: Its antigen is still unknown.

After removal of 6 bases from V and 8 bases from J, the junction contained 7 bases not matched to a gene. Germline V lookup: CDR1 WSHSY, CDR2 SAAADI. The CDR3 contains 14 residues. Findings and caveats of the study: In a later analysis, TCR beta V- and J-gene trimming was associated with a missense DCLRE1C variant. Reports indicated that the classifier achieved high specificity and sensitivity in diagnosing cytomegalovirus status.

The source of this sequence is a woman aged 40 to 50 in good health and CMV-seropositive. This chain connects TRBV10-2 to TRBJ1-6; 7 bases map to TRBD1. The sequenced material came from PBMCs. The chain's CDR3 is CASSAGTEHSPLHF. CDR3 in DNA: TGCGCCAGCAGCGCAGGGACAGAGCATTCACCCCTCCACTTT.